This T cell receptor (beta chain) was profiled in a study of radiotherapy plus CTLA-4 blockade in lung cancer. Study as a whole: Disease control was achieved by approximately 30% of patients, and objective responses by around 17%.

For this clone: Its specificity is unknown.

General study results and limits: Best predicting response, reportedly, were early blood T cell clone dynamics, with interferon-beta. Some TCR clones had been derived from tumors. These clones expanded in peripheral blood after radiotherapy plus ipilimumab.

Data came from immunoSEQ multiplex PCR; TCRdb stores just in-frame clones and leaves some out. The table shows 9,500 to 15,000 clones, with around 84% occurring only once. Chemo-refractory metastatic non-small-cell lung cancer patients underwent focal radiation alongside CTLA-4 blockade with ipilimumab. The CDR3 contains 14 residues. Germline V gives CDR1 SNHLY, CDR2 FYNNEI. Trimming removed 4 bases from V and 2 bases from J, with 8 bases in between. This TCR was recovered from a human donor with non-small cell lung cancer that progressed on radiotherapy plus ipilimumab. The sequencing here drew on peripheral blood, taken from a patient treated with radiotherapy plus ipilimumab. V gene TRBV2 combines with J gene TRBJ2-2; D unresolved. CDR3 in DNA: TGTGCCAGCAGTGGGTGGGGAAACACCGGGGAGCTGTTTTTT. Amino acid sequence: CASSGWGNTGELFF.